Following are 7 T cell receptor beta chains from one sample sequenced in a study of beta chain features in type 1 diabetes. The isolated RNA, all of it, was reverse transcribed, so expressed TCRB transcripts were what got sequenced. Produced via immunoSEQ multiplex PCR; TCRdb's table is partial and in-frame only. The sample carries about 710,000 clones, about an eighth recorded once. These receptors' targets are unknown. Study-level results: In every one of the four CD4+ subsets, TCRB CDR3s were moderately but significantly shorter in Type 1 diabetes patients.

Sequenced input: naive CD4+ T cells from blood. The receptor source for this set is a man in his late teens or twenties with type 1 diabetes.

V is TRBV9 and J is TRBJ2-2; D perhaps matches TRBD1 (6 bases). From germline, CDR1 is SGDLS and CDR2 YYNGEE. The CDR3 contains 15 residues. Trimming left V 4 bases short and J 4 bases short, with 14 bases between. Here the CDR3 DNA reads TGTGCCAGCAGCCCAATAGGGGGACCCACCGGGGAGCTGTTTTTT. It codes for CASSPIGGPTGELFF. The full variable domain, in which reference TRBV9 and TRBJ2-2 provide the parts outside the CDR3, is DSGVTQTPKHLITATGQRVTLRCSPRSGDLSVYWYQQSLDQGLQFLIQYYNGEERAKGNILERFSAQQFPDLHSELNLSSLELGDSALYFCASSPIGGPTGELFFGEGSRLTVL.

The table lists this clone with a few counts. The CDR3 reads CASSIKGDYGYTF. The CDR3 nucleotides read TGTGCCAGCAGCATCAAGGGGGACTATGGCTACACCTTC. V gene TRBV6-1 combines with J gene TRBJ1-2; a possible D gene is TRBD1 (6 bases). This CDR3 is built from 13 residues. Germline V gene lookup returns CDR1 MNHNS and CDR2 SASEGT. Trimming stripped 6 bases from V and 3 bases from J, with 11 bases between.

CDR3 coding DNA: TGTGCCAGTGCCAGGGAGGAGCGCCAGCCCCAGCATTTT. It yields the protein CASAREERQPQHF. This sequence joins TRBV6-4 and TRBJ1-5; D perhaps matches TRBD1 (5 bases). The CDR3 length is 13 residues. The ends were cut back, 9 bases at V and 7 bases at J, with 16 bases in the middle. The germline V gene has CDR1 MRHNA and CDR2 SNTAGT.

V gene TRBV6-5 combines with J gene TRBJ2-1; no clear D. The CDR3 length is 14 residues. V lost 5 bases and J 5 bases, leaving 13 bases between the germline ends. The germline V gene has CDR1 MNHEY and CDR2 SVGAGI. CDR3 in DNA: TGTGCCAGCAGTACCGGGCCTTCCGACAATGAGCAGTTCTTC. The encoded protein is CASSTGPSDNEQFF.

V and J are TRBV20-1 and TRBJ1-1; D may be TRBD1 (5 bases). CDR3 length: 11 residues. Germline V lookup: CDR1 DFQATT, CDR2 SNEGSKA (reference sequence). The chain's CDR3 is CVLRGRTEAFF. In DNA, the CDR3 is TGCGTTCTAAGGGGCCGCACTGAAGCTTTCTTT.

This clone was picked up a small number of times. V and J are TRBV19 and TRBJ2-6; D may be TRBD2 (5 bases). Germline CDR1 and CDR2: LNHDA and SQIVND (reference sequence). Trimming took off 3 bases at V and 1 base at J, with 10 bases between the two ends. This CDR3 region has 16 residues. Here the CDR3 reads CASSMRAPSGANVLTF. For the CDR3, the DNA is TGTGCCAGTAGTATGCGGGCCCCTTCTGGGGCCAACGTCCTGACTTTC.

This clone was observed a handful of times. Other nucleotide sequences from this sample produce the same CDR3. This rearrangement joins TRBV30 to TRBJ1-5; D gene uncertain. The V gene lost 4 bases and the J gene lost 1 base, with 8 bases spanning the gap. The germline gives CDR1 GTSNPN, CDR2 SVGIG (reference sequence). The CDR3 has 13 residues. CDR3 residues: CAWTGGSNQPQHF. DNA for the CDR3: TGTGCCTGGACCGGCGGAAGCAATCAGCCCCAGCATTTT.